These 7 T cell receptor beta chains came from one sample sequenced in a study of cytomegalovirus exposure and HLA in healthy donors. PCR employed 60 Vbeta and 13 Jbeta primers. The assay was immunoSEQ multiplex PCR, and TCRdb's table has in-frame clones only and misses some. The data hold 90,000 to 140,000 clones, with 60% to 80% observed a single time. Sequenced material: PBMCs. The receptors here all came from a woman in her thirties or forties in good health and CMV-seropositive.

This clone was counted once. The chain employs TRBV28 and TRBJ1-2; TRBD1 might be the D (6 bases). Trimming took 3 bases from V and 7 from J, leaving 18 bases between them. Germline CDR1 and CDR2: MDHEN and SYDVKM. The CDR3 sequence is 15 residues long. CDR3 sequence reads: CASSFQGLPSGGYTF. The CDR3 nucleotides are TGTGCCAGCAGTTTTCAGGGGCTGCCCTCGGGTGGCTACACCTTC.

The chain uses TRBV7-6 and TRBJ2-2, with 10 bases lining up with TRBD2. Unmatched junction bases numbered 10, after V lost 4 bases and J lost 8 bases. The CDR3 spans 16 residues. The V gene's germline CDR1 is SGHVS and CDR2 FNYEAQ. The CDR3 coding sequence is TGTGCCAGCAGCTCAGCTAGCGGGGGCCAGGGAGGGGAGCTGTTTTTT. This sequence encodes CASSSASGGQGGELFF. Using reference TRBV7-6 and TRBJ2-2 for the parts outside the CDR3, the full variable domain is GAGVSQSPRYKVTKRGQDVALRCDPISGHVSLYWYRQALGQGPEFLTYFNYEAQQDKSGLPNDRFSAERPEGSISTLTIQRTEQRDSAMYRCASSSASGGQGGELFFGEGSRLTVL.

This clone was recorded a few times. V is TRBV5-6 and J is TRBJ2-3; D not certain. CDR1 SGHDT and CDR2 YYEEEE come from the germline V gene. V was clipped by 0 bases and J by 0 bases, with 11 bases between them. The CDR3 covers 16 residues. Here the CDR3 DNA reads TGTGCCAGCAGCTTGGGCGCGCAAACTAGCACAGATACGCAGTATTTT. It yields the protein CASSLGAQTSTDTQYF.

CDR3 sequence reads: CASSLDSYQPQHF. In DNA, the CDR3 is TGTGCCAGCAGCTTAGACTCCTATCAGCCCCAGCATTTT. The rearrangement links TRBV7-2 to TRBJ1-5; D not certain. The CDR3 is 13 amino acids. CDR1 SGHTA and CDR2 FQGNSA come from the germline V gene. The V end lost 1 base, the J end lost 5 bases, and 6 bases lay between the germline ends.

The chain uses TRBV4-2 and TRBJ1-2; D perhaps matches TRBD1 (6 bases). The CDR3 has 13 amino acids. Germline CDR1 and CDR2: LGHNA and YNFKEQ. The ends were cut back, 1 base at V and 8 bases at J, with 11 bases in the middle. The CDR3 loop is CASSQGWGLGYTF. The DNA of the CDR3 is TGTGCCAGCAGCCAAGGATGGGGGCTAGGCTACACCTTC.

This clone was recorded a few times. The CDR3: CASSHGGGGSTEAFF. The DNA for the CDR3 is TGTGCCAGCAGTCATGGGGGGGGAGGAAGCACTGAAGCTTTCTTT. The chain uses TRBV2 and TRBJ1-1, with D perhaps matching TRBD1 (5 bases). Germline assignment: CDR1 SNHLY and CDR2 FYNNEI. The CDR3 has 15 amino acids. V was trimmed by 5 bases and J by 4 bases, leaving 17 bases between them.

This clone was seen only once. The V gene is TRBV5-1, the J gene TRBJ2-4, with unresolved D. Between the trimmed V and J ends, which lost 0 bases and 3 bases, there was a span of 7 bases. The CDR3 consists of 14 residues. The germline V gene has CDR1 SGHRS and CDR2 YFSETQ. Here the CDR3 DNA reads TGCGCCAGCAGCTTGGTACCAGGCAAAAACATTCAGTACTTC. This sequence encodes CASSLVPGKNIQYF.